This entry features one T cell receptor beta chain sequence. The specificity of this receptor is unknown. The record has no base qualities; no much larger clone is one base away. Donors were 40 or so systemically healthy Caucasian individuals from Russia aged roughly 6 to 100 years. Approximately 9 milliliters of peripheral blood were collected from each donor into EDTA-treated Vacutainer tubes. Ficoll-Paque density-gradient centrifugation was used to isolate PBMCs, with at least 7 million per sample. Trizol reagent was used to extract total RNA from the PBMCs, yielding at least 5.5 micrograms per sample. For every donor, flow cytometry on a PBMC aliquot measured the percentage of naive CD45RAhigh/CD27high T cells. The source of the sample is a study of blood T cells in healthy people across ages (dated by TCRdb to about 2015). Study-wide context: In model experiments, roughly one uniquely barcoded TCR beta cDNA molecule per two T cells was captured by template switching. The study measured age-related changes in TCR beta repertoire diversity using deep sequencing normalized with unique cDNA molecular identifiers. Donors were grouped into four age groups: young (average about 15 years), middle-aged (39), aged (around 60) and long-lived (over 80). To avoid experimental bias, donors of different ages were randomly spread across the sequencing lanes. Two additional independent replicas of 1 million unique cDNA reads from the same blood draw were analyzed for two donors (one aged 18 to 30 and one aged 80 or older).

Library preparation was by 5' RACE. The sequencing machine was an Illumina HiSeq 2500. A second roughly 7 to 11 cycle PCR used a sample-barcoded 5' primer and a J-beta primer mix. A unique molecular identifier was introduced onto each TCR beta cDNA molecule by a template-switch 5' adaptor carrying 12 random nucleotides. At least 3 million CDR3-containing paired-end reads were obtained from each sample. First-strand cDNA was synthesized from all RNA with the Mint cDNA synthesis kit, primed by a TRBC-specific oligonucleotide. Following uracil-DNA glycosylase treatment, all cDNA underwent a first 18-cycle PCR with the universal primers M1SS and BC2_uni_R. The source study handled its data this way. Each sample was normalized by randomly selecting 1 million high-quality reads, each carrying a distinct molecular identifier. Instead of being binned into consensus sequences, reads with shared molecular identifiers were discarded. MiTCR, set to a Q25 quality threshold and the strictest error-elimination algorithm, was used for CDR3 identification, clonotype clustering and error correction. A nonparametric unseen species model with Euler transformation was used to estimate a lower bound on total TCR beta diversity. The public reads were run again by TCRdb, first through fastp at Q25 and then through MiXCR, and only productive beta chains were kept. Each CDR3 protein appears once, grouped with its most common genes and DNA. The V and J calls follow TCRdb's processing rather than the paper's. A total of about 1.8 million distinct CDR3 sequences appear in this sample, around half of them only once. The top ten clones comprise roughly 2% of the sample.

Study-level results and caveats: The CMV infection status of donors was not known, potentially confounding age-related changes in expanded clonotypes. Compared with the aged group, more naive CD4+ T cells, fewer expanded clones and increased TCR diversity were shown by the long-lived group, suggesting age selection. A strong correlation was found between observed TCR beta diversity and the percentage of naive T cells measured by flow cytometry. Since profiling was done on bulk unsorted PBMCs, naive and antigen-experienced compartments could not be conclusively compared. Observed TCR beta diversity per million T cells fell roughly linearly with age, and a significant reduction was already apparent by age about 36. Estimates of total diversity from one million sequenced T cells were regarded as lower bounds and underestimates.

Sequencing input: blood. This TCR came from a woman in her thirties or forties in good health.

The nucleotide sequence is TGTGCCAGCAGCTTAGGCTCCTTTGGAGACGAGCAGTACTTC. This gives the protein CASSLGSFGDEQYF. Recombination connected TRBV7-9 to TRBJ2-4; no D gene is confidently identified. TRBJ2-7 explains the end of the DNA better; the J call may be wrong. From cysteine to phenylalanine, the CDR3 is 14 amino acids long. Only the CDR3 DNA stays, 42 bases, in frame from base 1. CDR1 and CDR2, looked up from the germline V gene (reference sequence), are SEHNR and FQNEAQ.